This T cell receptor (beta chain) was recovered during a study of blood T cell repertoires in COVID-19. TCRdb keeps only in-frame clones here, not all; method: immunoSEQ multiplex PCR. Of about 190,000 clones in the sample, over 75% were seen once. The CDR3 sequence is 15 residues long. Per germline, CDR1 SSHAT and CDR2 FNYEAQ (reference sequence). J was trimmed by 4 bases and V by 5 bases; bases with no gene match: 9. Sample: peripheral blood. This clonotype was obtained from a woman aged 40 to 49 who had recovered from COVID-19. The J gene is TRBJ2-5, the V gene TRBV7-7, with 8 bases matching TRBD2. CDR3 DNA: TGTGCCAGCAGCCCCCCGGGGGGGAGGATAGAGACCCAGTACTTC. It codes for CASSPPGGRIETQYF.